One and the same sample provided the 17 T cell receptor beta chains below, sequenced in a study of cytomegalovirus exposure and HLA in healthy donors. PCR used 60 Vbeta primers and 13 Jbeta primers. Assay: immunoSEQ multiplex PCR; the TCRdb copy retains only in-frame clones and omits some. The sample lists about 37,000 clones; roughly 79% were seen once. Sequenced sample: PBMCs. These receptors were obtained from a woman aged 40 to 50 in good health and CMV-seronegative.

This clone has only one observation. The V and J genes are TRBV7-2 and TRBJ1-1, with 7 positions matching TRBD1. The J segment lost 7 bases and the V segment lost 3 bases, leaving 5 bases of the junction unmatched. Looked up from germline, CDR1 is SGHTA and CDR2 is FQGNSA. The CDR3 runs 13 residues. The CDR3 here is CASSLQWTGEAFF. The CDR3 nucleotides read TGTGCCAGCAGCTTGCAGTGGACAGGTGAAGCTTTCTTT. The full variable domain, its missing parts supplied by reference TRBV7-2 and TRBJ1-1, is GAGVSQSPSNKVTEKGKDVELRCDPISGHTALYWYRQSLGQGLEFLIYFQGNSAPDKSGLPSDRFSAERTGGSVSTLTIQRTQQEDSAVYLCASSLQWTGEAFFGQGTRLTVV.

The chain couples TRBV27 to TRBJ2-3, with TRBD1 identical over 9 bases. CDR1 and CDR2 from the germline V gene are MNHEY and SMNVEV (reference sequence). The J segment lost 7 bases and the V segment lost 6 bases, leaving 8 bases of the junction unmatched. This CDR3 comprises 14 residues. The CDR3 nucleotides are TGTGCCAGCAGCCCGGGACAGGGTGGTTATACGCAGTATTTT. The encoded protein is CASSPGQGGYTQYF.

This clone has a handful of counts. CDR3 sequence: CASSAGSTEAFF. As DNA, the CDR3 is TGTGCCAGCAGTGCAGGGTCCACTGAAGCTTTCTTT. The gene calls are TRBV2 and TRBJ1-1, with D maybe TRBD1 (5 bases). Germline loops: CDR1 SNHLY, CDR2 FYNNEI. CDR3 length: 12 residues. V lost 4 bases and J lost 4, with 7 bases in between.

The chain carries TRBV5-1 and TRBJ1-2; D is possibly TRBD1 (6 bases). The germline gives CDR1 SGHRS, CDR2 YFSETQ. This CDR3 contains 14 residues. V lost 0 bases, J lost 8 bases, and 14 bases lay in between. CDR3 region: CASSLAQGSRGYTF. The CDR3 DNA follows: TGCGCCAGCAGCTTGGCTCAGGGGTCGCGAGGCTACACCTTC.

The chain carries TRBV28 and TRBJ1-2; TRBD1 matches 9 bases. This CDR3 is 13 amino acids long. The germline CDR1 and CDR2 sequences are MDHEN and SYDVKM. V dropped 8 bases and J dropped 5; count of bases not matched to a gene: 6. The CDR3 DNA sequence: TGTGCCAGCTGGGACAGGGACGTTTATGGCTACACCTTC. Residues: CASWDRDVYGYTF.

The gene calls are TRBV14 and TRBJ2-1; TRBD1 aligns across 7 bases. V lost 3 bases to trimming and J lost 10 bases; unmatched junction nucleotides: 6. This CDR3 has 13 amino acids. The germline gives CDR1 SGHDN, CDR2 FVKESK. This CDR3 is CASSHPMDREQFF. CDR3 DNA sequence: TGTGCCAGCAGCCATCCCATGGACAGGGAGCAGTTCTTC.

The V call is TRBV18, the J call TRBJ1-1; 7 bases map to TRBD1. The CDR3 extends over 12 amino acids. After removal of 6 bases from V and 11 bases from J, the junction contained 9 bases not matched to a gene. Germline V lookup: CDR1 KGHSH, CDR2 LQKENI. Written as DNA, the CDR3 is TGTGCCAGCTCCACGCAGGGGACAGTGGCTTTCTTT. It encodes CASSTQGTVAFF. Using reference TRBV18 and TRBJ1-1 for the parts outside the CDR3, the full variable domain is NAGVMQNPRHLVRRRGQEARLRCSPMKGHSHVYWYRQLPEEGLKFMVYLQKENIIDESGMPKERFSAEFPKEGPSILRIQQVVRGDSAAYFCASSTQGTVAFFGQGTRLTVV.

The V call is TRBV5-6, the J call TRBJ1-6; D is possibly TRBD1 (5 bases). In germline, CDR1 is SGHDT, CDR2 YYEEEE. Trimming took off 1 base at V and 11 bases at J, with 7 bases between the two ends. The CDR3 loop spans 12 amino acids. The CDR3 DNA reads TGTGCCAGCAGCTTGCAAGGGGCACCCCTCCACTTT. Encoded protein: CASSLQGAPLHF.

This rearrangement joins TRBV7-9 to TRBJ1-5; TRBD1 agrees at 9 bases. CDR3 length equals 16 residues. J gave up 2 bases and V 1 base, and 3 bases lay outside the gene matches. Germline V gene data show CDR1 as SEHNR and CDR2 as FQNEAQ (reference sequence). In DNA form, the CDR3 reads TGTGCCAGCAGCTTAGTCGGACAGGGGCGCAATCAGCCCCAGCATTTT. Translating gives CASSLVGQGRNQPQHF.

J is TRBJ2-5 and V is TRBV7-3; 8 positions match TRBD1. CDR1 SGHTA and CDR2 FQGTGA come from the germline V gene. The CDR3 extends over 13 amino acids. J was trimmed by 5 bases and V by 3 bases; bases with no gene match: 2. The CDR3: CASSFRDRETQYF. The CDR3 DNA reads TGTGCCAGCAGCTTCCGGGACAGGGAGACCCAGTACTTC.

This clone was found a few times. Other nucleotide sequences in the sample specify the same CDR3. The rearrangement links TRBV5-1 to TRBJ2-2, with TRBD1 matching 12 bases. Trimming removed 2 bases from V and 5 bases from J; junction bases left unmatched: 16. The CDR3 has 20 residues. Germline CDR1 SGHRS, CDR2 YFSETQ. In DNA form, the CDR3 reads TGCGCCAGCAGCTTTTTCCCGGGACAGGGGGCTCGTTTGGGGACCGGGGAGCTGTTTTTT. It specifies CASSFFPGQGARLGTGELFF.

The J gene is TRBJ2-7, the V gene TRBV28; TRBD2 agrees at 7 bases. CDR3 length: 15 amino acids. The germline CDR1 and CDR2 sequences are MDHEN and SYDVKM. V lost 5 bases, J lost 4 bases, and 11 bases stayed unmatched. Written as DNA, the CDR3 is TGTGCCAGCAGTCCCCCGGGGGGTCAGAGGTACGAGCAGTACTTC. Encoded protein: CASSPPGGQRYEQYF. The entire variable domain, with the rest obtained from reference TRBV28 and TRBJ2-7, is as follows: DVKVTQSSRYLVKRTGEKVFLECVQDMDHENMFWYRQDPGLGLRLIYFSYDVKMKEKGDIPEGYSVSREKKERFSLILESASTNQTSMYLCASSPPGGQRYEQYFGPGTRLTVT.

The chain links TRBV10-2 to TRBJ2-7, with 15 bases that match TRBD2. V trimming: 4 bases; J trimming: 2 bases; junction bases outside the gene matches: 0. In germline, CDR1 is WSHSY, CDR2 SAAADI. This CDR3 comprises 15 residues. CDR3 DNA sequence: TGCGCCAGCAGTGGGACTAGCGGGGGGGCCTACGAGCAGTACGTC. This encodes CASSGTSGGAYEQYV.

The chain combines TRBV4-1 with TRBJ2-4; 8 bases align to TRBD2. The CDR3 spans 18 residues. Germline V lookup: CDR1 MGHRA, CDR2 YSYEKL. V lost 5 bases and J lost 0; bases outside the gene matches: 12. CDR3 DNA: TGCGCCAGCAGCTCCGGGCGGGGGGCTATTCTAGCCAAAAACATTCAGTACTTC. Protein product: CASSSGRGAILAKNIQYF.

V gene TRBV6-6 combines with J gene TRBJ2-7; 7 positions match TRBD2. After removal of 7 bases from V and 0 bases from J, the junction contained 9 bases not matched to a gene. CDR1 is MNHNY, CDR2 SVGAGI, per germline (reference sequence). The length of the CDR3 is 15 residues. CDR3 region: CASTLTPGGSYEQYV. In DNA form, the CDR3 reads TGTGCCAGCACCCTAACCCCGGGGGGCTCCTACGAGCAGTACGTC.

The chain is built from TRBV5-1 and TRBJ1-6, with 9 bases matching TRBD1. The CDR3 has 15 residues. The germline V gene has CDR1 SGHRS and CDR2 YFSETQ. The trim removed 6 bases at V and 6 bases at J, leaving 7 bases unmatched. In DNA, the CDR3 is TGCGCCAGCAAGCTGGCGGACAGGGGTAATTCACCCCTCCACTTT. Its translation is CASKLADRGNSPLHF.

The rearrangement uses TRBV7-9 and TRBJ2-3; 10 bases line up with TRBD2. The CDR3 has 18 residues. Per the germline V gene, CDR1 is SEHNR and CDR2 is FQNEAQ (reference sequence). V shed 2 bases, J shed 2 bases, and the junction held 10 bases outside the gene matches. The CDR3, as DNA: TGTGCCAGCAGCTTATATGGTACTAGCGGGGACCTCACAGATACGCAGTATTTT. Translation gives CASSLYGTSGDLTDTQYF.